The rows below give T cell receptor beta chains drawn from one sample of a study of blood T cells in healthy people across ages. TCRdb re-derived calls from the 5' RACE reads in MiXCR, one entry per CDR3 protein. This sample carries over 1,500,000 distinct CDR3 sequences, around 42% of them seen once, and the ten largest clones take roughly 24%. The sample consisted of blood. These TCRs come from a human donor in good health. Each CDR3 is given with its conserved first and last residue. Fields, in order: D gene, clone size, J gene, V gene, CDR3 DNA, CDR3 protein. D genes are given only for firm matches. Not all rows give a size; the values are once, few, many and, for expanded clones, a class.

d_gene: -; abundance: -; j_gene: TRBJ2-4; v_gene: TRBV6-2/TRBV6-3; CDR3nt: TGTGCCAGCAGTTACGAGAGATTGGACATTCAGTACTTC; CDR3aa: CASSYERLDIQYF
d_gene: -; abundance: -; j_gene: TRBJ2-3; v_gene: TRBV4-3; CDR3nt: TGCGCCAGCAGCCAAGAGTTAGGGGGAGACACAGATACGCAGTATTTT; CDR3aa: CASSQELGGDTDTQYF
d_gene: -; abundance: few; j_gene: TRBJ2-4; v_gene: TRBV4-2; CDR3nt: TGTGCCAGCAGCCAAGCCGGAGACGTGGCCAAAAACATTCAGTACTTC; CDR3aa: CASSQAGDVAKNIQYF
d_gene: TRBD2; abundance: few; j_gene: TRBJ2-3; v_gene: TRBV29-1; CDR3nt: TGCAGCGCAGTGACTAGCGGGGGAAGCACAGATACGCAGTATTTT; CDR3aa: CSAVTSGGSTDTQYF
d_gene: -; abundance: -; j_gene: TRBJ1-1; v_gene: TRBV27; CDR3nt: TGTGCCAGCAGTTTTGGGTCAGGGGCTGAAGCTTTCTTT; CDR3aa: CASSFGSGAEAFF
d_gene: -; abundance: -; j_gene: TRBJ2-1; v_gene: TRBV21-1; CDR3nt: TGTGCCAGCAGCAAAACGGGACAAACAAACAATGAGCAGTTCTTC; CDR3aa: CASSKTGQTNNEQFF
d_gene: -; abundance: few; j_gene: TRBJ2-2; v_gene: TRBV6-1; CDR3nt: TGTGCCAGCAGTGAAACGGTCGGGGAGCTGTTTTTT; CDR3aa: CASSETVGELFF
d_gene: -; abundance: many; j_gene: TRBJ2-3; v_gene: TRBV7-3; CDR3nt: TGTGCCAGCAGCCTACTAGGGGGTTCTAGCACAGATACGCAGTATTTT; CDR3aa: CASSLLGGSSTDTQYF
d_gene: TRBD1; abundance: -; j_gene: TRBJ1-1; v_gene: TRBV29-1; CDR3nt: TGCAGCGTTCAGGACAGGGAATTGTCTTTCTTT; CDR3aa: CSVQDRELSFF
d_gene: -; abundance: -; j_gene: TRBJ2-1; v_gene: TRBV4-3; CDR3nt: TGCGCCAGCAGCCAAGTGGACAGAGGAGACAATGAGCAGTTCTTC; CDR3aa: CASSQVDRGDNEQFF
d_gene: TRBD1; abundance: -; j_gene: TRBJ1-2; v_gene: TRBV5-1; CDR3nt: TGCGCCAGCAGCTTGGGACAGGGAAAGGCCTATGGCTACACCTTC; CDR3aa: CASSLGQGKAYGYTF
d_gene: -; abundance: few; j_gene: TRBJ2-7; v_gene: TRBV7-2; CDR3nt: TGTGCCAGCAGCTCAAGCAGCGCCTCCTACGAGCAGTACTTC; CDR3aa: CASSSSSASYEQYF
d_gene: TRBD2; abundance: -; j_gene: TRBJ2-1; v_gene: TRBV20-1; CDR3nt: TGCAGTGCTAGAGATGTAACGGGGGGGCCGGGGAATGAGCAGTTCTTC; CDR3aa: CSARDVTGGPGNEQFF
d_gene: -; abundance: few; j_gene: TRBJ1-2; v_gene: TRBV4-3; CDR3nt: TGCGCCAGCAGCCAAGTGGGTCAGAGGGGGGCGGCTAATGGCTACACCTTC; CDR3aa: CASSQVGQRGAANGYTF
d_gene: TRBD1; abundance: -; j_gene: TRBJ2-7; v_gene: TRBV12-3/TRBV12-4; CDR3nt: TGTGCCAGCAGCCCGACAGGGTATATCTCCTACGAGCAGTACTTC; CDR3aa: CASSPTGYISYEQYF
d_gene: TRBD2; abundance: -; j_gene: TRBJ2-1; v_gene: TRBV20-1; CDR3nt: TGCAGTGCTAGAGTCAAGCGGGGGGGCAATGAGCAGTTCTTC; CDR3aa: CSARVKRGGNEQFF
d_gene: TRBD2; abundance: -; j_gene: TRBJ2-7; v_gene: TRBV4-2; CDR3nt: TGTGCCAGCAGCCATGATAGCGGGGGAGACCTTTTACCCTACGAGCAGGACTTC; CDR3aa: CASSHDSGGDLLPYEQDF
d_gene: -; abundance: few; j_gene: TRBJ2-5; v_gene: TRBV12-3/TRBV12-4; CDR3nt: TGTGCCAGCAGCCCCGGGGCGCCCCGGGGGACCCAGTACTTC; CDR3aa: CASSPGAPRGTQYF
d_gene: -; abundance: -; j_gene: TRBJ1-2; v_gene: TRBV20-1; CDR3nt: TGCAGTGCTAGAGACAACACTGACTATGGCTACACCTTC; CDR3aa: CSARDNTDYGYTF
d_gene: -; abundance: -; j_gene: TRBJ2-2; v_gene: TRBV7-2; CDR3nt: TGTGCCAGCAGCCGCGAGTTGCTCCCGAGCACCTGGGAGCTGTTTTTT; CDR3aa: CASSRELLPSTWELFF
d_gene: -; abundance: few; j_gene: TRBJ2-1; v_gene: TRBV2; CDR3nt: TGTGCCAGCACCCCCCTTGGGGCTACCTACAATGAGCAGTTCTTC; CDR3aa: CASTPLGATYNEQFF
d_gene: -; abundance: -; j_gene: TRBJ1-2; v_gene: TRBV7-2; CDR3nt: TGTGCCAGCAGTGGGAGGTTGGATGGCTACACCTTC; CDR3aa: CASSGRLDGYTF
d_gene: TRBD2; abundance: -; j_gene: TRBJ2-3; v_gene: TRBV7-8; CDR3nt: TGTGCCAGCAGCCAATGGGGACTAGCGGGGGGAGATGATACGCAGTATTTT; CDR3aa: CASSQWGLAGGDDTQYF
d_gene: TRBD2; abundance: -; j_gene: TRBJ2-5; v_gene: TRBV6-6; CDR3nt: TGTGCCAGCAGTTACGGGGAGGGTAGAGAGACCCAGTACTTC; CDR3aa: CASSYGEGRETQYF
d_gene: TRBD1; abundance: -; j_gene: TRBJ1-1; v_gene: TRBV10-3; CDR3nt: TGTGCCATCAGTGAGAGGGGGCCCATTCGGAACACTGAAGCTTTCTTT; CDR3aa: CAISERGPIRNTEAFF
d_gene: -; abundance: few; j_gene: TRBJ2-4; v_gene: TRBV7-2; CDR3nt: TGTGCCAGCAGCTTCGAACCAGAGACAGAGCAGTACTTC; CDR3aa: CASSFEPETEQYF
d_gene: TRBD2; abundance: -; j_gene: TRBJ2-5; v_gene: TRBV2; CDR3nt: TGTGCCAGCAGGGGACTAGCGGGACCGCAAGAGACCCAGTACTTC; CDR3aa: CASRGLAGPQETQYF
d_gene: -; abundance: -; j_gene: TRBJ2-1; v_gene: TRBV5-6; CDR3nt: TGTGCCAGCAGCTTGGTGTCTAGCTTTATGGATGAGCAGTTCTTC; CDR3aa: CASSLVSSFMDEQFF
d_gene: -; abundance: -; j_gene: TRBJ2-2; v_gene: TRBV5-1; CDR3nt: TGCGCCAGCAGCTGGACCGGGACCGCGGGTACCGGGGAGCTGTTTTTT; CDR3aa: CASSWTGTAGTGELFF
d_gene: -; abundance: -; j_gene: TRBJ1-4; v_gene: TRBV5-1; CDR3nt: TGCGCCAGCAGTTCCGGGAGTTCAACTAATGAAAAACTGTTTTTT; CDR3aa: CASSSGSSTNEKLFF
d_gene: -; abundance: -; j_gene: TRBJ1-5; v_gene: TRBV7-2; CDR3nt: TGTGCCAGCAGCTTCTTCGGGGCTGGGGGAAATCAGCCCCAGCATTTT; CDR3aa: CASSFFGAGGNQPQHF
d_gene: -; abundance: -; j_gene: TRBJ1-4; v_gene: TRBV10-3; CDR3nt: TGTGCCATCAGTGAAGACGCGGCCCTTAATGAAAAACTGTTTTTT; CDR3aa: CAISEDAALNEKLFF
d_gene: -; abundance: -; j_gene: TRBJ2-6; v_gene: TRBV29-1; CDR3nt: TGCAGCGTTTACAGCGGTCCTAGGGCCAACGTCCTGACTTTC; CDR3aa: CSVYSGPRANVLTF
d_gene: TRBD1; abundance: few; j_gene: TRBJ1-1; v_gene: TRBV4-3; CDR3nt: TGCGCCAGCAGCCAAGACCCGACAGGGGGCTACACTGAAGCTTTCTTT; CDR3aa: CASSQDPTGGYTEAFF
d_gene: -; abundance: -; j_gene: TRBJ2-3; v_gene: TRBV9; CDR3nt: TGTGCCAGCAGCCCCGGCAGCTTTTCCACAGATACGCAGTATTTT; CDR3aa: CASSPGSFSTDTQYF